This TCR beta chain came from a study of blood T cell repertoires in COVID-19. Study at large: Collection of acute and convalescent COVID-19 samples took place in the United States, Italy and Spain. T cells, B-cell-depleted T cells, or PBMCs provided the cDNA or gDNA that served as material.

The germline gives CDR1 SGHTA, CDR2 FQGTGA. V lost 5 bases, J lost 6 bases, and 16 bases lay in between. This CDR3 comprises 14 residues. Original processing methods: Using reference gene primer amplification, nucleated cell counts were estimated. Here immunoSEQ multiplex PCR was the method, and the copy in TCRdb shows in-frame clones only, minus some. D and trimming come from the DNA, and the V and J calls and clone size come from that table. The repertoire holds 65,000 to 90,000 clones, with about 82% as singletons. Material for sequencing was peripheral blood. The rearrangement joins TRBV7-3 to TRBJ1-1; D gene ambiguous. The TCR was taken from a woman of 80 years or more in a cohort sampled during active or convalescent COVID-19. The CDR3 nucleotides are TGTGCCAGCAGCCAAACGGGGAGGGCGTCTGAAGCTTTCTTT. This sequence encodes CASSQTGRASEAFF.